The clone carrying this T cell receptor (beta chain) was seen many times. The antigen remains undetermined. This CDR3 contains 13 residues. Germline V gives CDR1 SQVTM, CDR2 ANQGSEA. V was shortened by 5 bases and J by 0 bases, with 11 bases between the two germline ends. Amplified regions were TCR beta CDR3 sequences from RNA transcripts. The TCR CDR3 first-round RT-PCR relied on the HTBI primer set. From the multiplex PCR reads, TCRdb called clonotypes with MiXCR, one entry per CDR3 protein. Altogether 600,000 to 700,000 distinct CDR3 sequences are present, approximately 14% being singletons, with the ten largest covering approximately 4.2%. The study included ophthalmopathy patients with Clinical Activity Score at least 3, NOSPECS grade at least 4 and duration under 3 months. This sample was included in a study of T cells in Graves' hyperthyroidism and ophthalmopathy. Study conclusions and caveats: Ophthalmopathy prediction by the model preceded onset by a median roughly 6 months.

Sequenced input: blood. The chain employs TRBV29-1 and TRBJ2-7; D remains ambiguous. The TCR comes from a woman aged 40 to 50 with Graves' ophthalmopathy. The CDR3 is CSVSVLSSYEQYF. DNA for the CDR3: TGCAGCGTTTCAGTACTCTCCTCCTACGAGCAGTACTTC.